Below are 10 T cell receptor beta chains sequenced from a single sample in a study of OX40 agonist ivuxolimab in advanced cancers. The method was immunoSEQ multiplex PCR; TCRdb's version includes in-frame clones alone and lacks a portion of them. The profile shows about 46,000 clones, approximately 91% of them singletons. The material sequenced was CD4+ or CD8+ T cells sorted from blood, taken in a trial of the OX40 agonist ivuxolimab. Receptors originate from an adult with an advanced solid tumor such as melanoma, head and neck, liver or kidney cancer.

This clone was counted a single time. CDR3 amino acids: CASSPGHRETQYF. In DNA, the CDR3 is TGTGCCAGCAGTCCAGGGCATCGGGAGACCCAGTACTTC. The V call is TRBV5-6, the J call TRBJ2-5, with D possibly matching TRBD1 (5 bases). CDR1 is SGHDT, CDR2 YYEEEE, per germline. V lost 5 bases, J lost 5 bases, and 13 bases lay in between. This CDR3 spans 13 amino acids. Full variable domain (rest looked up from reference TRBV5-6 and TRBJ2-5): DAGVTQSPTHLIKTRGQQVTLRCSPKSGHDTVSWYQQALGQGPQFIFQYYEEEERQRGNFPDRFSGHQFPNYSSELNVNALLLGDSALYLCASSPGHRETQYFGPGTRLLVL.

The V call is TRBV11-2, the J call TRBJ2-7; D perhaps matches TRBD1 (5 bases). Trimming removed 6 bases from V and 5 bases from J, with 17 bases in between. Germline V CDR1 and CDR2: SGHAT, FQNNGV. The CDR3 has 14 residues. The CDR3 loop reads CASSRKGLGHEQYF. DNA of the CDR3: TGTGCCAGCAGTCGTAAGGGTTTGGGGCACGAGCAGTACTTC.

This chain links TRBV14 with TRBJ2-2; 7 bases agree with TRBD2. CDR3 length: 16 residues. The germline gives CDR1 SGHDN, CDR2 FVKESK. J was trimmed by 3 bases and V by 3 bases; bases with no gene match: 7. This CDR3 is CASSQEAGLYTGELFF. The CDR3 DNA reads TGTGCCAGCAGCCAGGAAGCGGGACTTTACACCGGGGAGCTGTTTTTT.

V is TRBV7-2 and J is TRBJ2-1, with 8 nucleotides matching TRBD2. Looked up from germline, CDR1 is SGHTA and CDR2 is FQGNSA. CDR3 length: 15 amino acids. With V trimmed by 1 base and J by 2 bases, 1 base remained unmatched. The CDR3 spells CASSLEGLAYNEQFF. The CDR3 DNA is TGTGCCAGCAGCTTAGAGGGACTAGCCTACAATGAGCAGTTCTTC.

The chain employs TRBV6-5 and TRBJ2-5; D gene uncertain. Trimming cost V 6 bases and J 5 bases, with 13 bases left between them. This CDR3 spans 13 amino acids. CDR1 and CDR2 (germline): MNHEY, SVGAGI. The CDR3 DNA is TGTGCCAGCAGATCTCCGGCGTCGGAGACCCAGTACTTC. Translation gives CASRSPASETQYF.

V is TRBV7-8 and J is TRBJ2-3; 9 bases agree with TRBD2. The CDR3 sequence is 19 residues long. V lost 1 base and J lost 6; bases outside the gene matches: 17. Germline CDR1 and CDR2: SGHVS and FQNEAQ. This CDR3 is CASSLVLAGVGKGFDTQYF. The DNA of the CDR3 is TGTGCCAGCAGCTTAGTTTTAGCGGGAGTTGGTAAGGGGTTCGATACGCAGTATTTT. Drawing the rest from reference TRBV7-8 and TRBJ2-3, the complete variable domain is GAGVSQSPRYKVAKRGQDVALRCDPISGHVSLFWYQQALGQGPEFLTYFQNEAQLDKSGLPSDRFFAERPEGSVSTLKIQRTQQEDSAVYLCASSLVLAGVGKGFDTQYFGPGTRLTVL.

This chain links TRBV20-1 with TRBJ2-5; no clear D gene. From germline, CDR1 is DFQATT and CDR2 SNEGSKA (reference sequence). CDR3 size: 11 residues. The V gene lost 1 base and the J gene lost 5 bases, with 5 bases spanning the gap. The CDR3 spells CSARVGETQYF. The DNA of the CDR3 is TGCAGTGCTAGAGTCGGTGAGACCCAGTACTTC.

The table lists this clone with a count of one. J is TRBJ1-5 and V is TRBV30; 8 positions match TRBD1. J was trimmed by 5 bases and V by 3 bases; bases with no gene match: 0. CDR1 is GTSNPN and CDR2 is SVGIG in the germline V gene (reference sequence). The CDR3 sequence is 12 residues long. CDR3 sequence (DNA): TGTGCCTGGAGACAGGGGGATCAGCCCCAGCATTTT. Translation: CAWRQGDQPQHF.

The chain has TRBV11-2 and TRBJ2-7; D remains ambiguous. Germline-derived CDR1 and CDR2 are SGHAT and FQNNGV. This CDR3 has 12 residues. The V end was cut by 1 base, the J end by 3 bases, with 4 bases between. The CDR3 sequence is CASSLGHYEQYF. The CDR3, as DNA: TGTGCCAGCAGCTTAGGTCACTACGAGCAGTACTTC.

The chain joins TRBV9 to TRBJ2-5; no firm D call. This CDR3 region has 17 residues. The V end was cut by 0 bases, the J end by 4 bases, with 19 bases between. Germline V lookup: CDR1 SGDLS, CDR2 YYNGEE. The CDR3 region has the DNA TGTGCCAGCAGCGTAGGTTTGACCACGAAGTTGGGAGAGACCCAGTACTTC. Translation: CASSVGLTTKLGETQYF.